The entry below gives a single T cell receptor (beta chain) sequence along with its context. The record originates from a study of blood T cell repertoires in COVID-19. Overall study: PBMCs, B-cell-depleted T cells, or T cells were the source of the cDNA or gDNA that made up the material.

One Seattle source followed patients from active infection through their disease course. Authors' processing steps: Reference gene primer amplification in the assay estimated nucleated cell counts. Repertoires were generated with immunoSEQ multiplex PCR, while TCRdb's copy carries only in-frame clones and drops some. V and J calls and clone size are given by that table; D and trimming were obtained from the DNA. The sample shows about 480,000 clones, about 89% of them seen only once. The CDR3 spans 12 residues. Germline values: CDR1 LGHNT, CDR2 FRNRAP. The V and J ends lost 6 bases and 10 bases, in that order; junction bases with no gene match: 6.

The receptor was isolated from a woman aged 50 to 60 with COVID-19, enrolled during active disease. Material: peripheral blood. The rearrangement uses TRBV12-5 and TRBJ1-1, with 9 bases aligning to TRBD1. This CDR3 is CASGFGQGTAFF. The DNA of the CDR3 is TGTGCTAGTGGGTTCGGACAGGGGACAGCTTTCTTT.